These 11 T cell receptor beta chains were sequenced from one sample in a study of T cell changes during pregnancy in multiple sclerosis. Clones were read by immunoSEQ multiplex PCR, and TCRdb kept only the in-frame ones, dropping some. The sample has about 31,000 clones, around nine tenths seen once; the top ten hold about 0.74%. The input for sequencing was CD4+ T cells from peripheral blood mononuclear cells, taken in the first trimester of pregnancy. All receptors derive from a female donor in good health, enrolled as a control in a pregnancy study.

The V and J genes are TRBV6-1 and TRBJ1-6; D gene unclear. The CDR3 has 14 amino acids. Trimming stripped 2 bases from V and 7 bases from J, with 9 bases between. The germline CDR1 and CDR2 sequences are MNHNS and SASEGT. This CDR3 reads CASSELSTNSPLHF. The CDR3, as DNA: TGTGCCAGCAGTGAATTAAGCACCAATTCACCCCTCCACTTT.

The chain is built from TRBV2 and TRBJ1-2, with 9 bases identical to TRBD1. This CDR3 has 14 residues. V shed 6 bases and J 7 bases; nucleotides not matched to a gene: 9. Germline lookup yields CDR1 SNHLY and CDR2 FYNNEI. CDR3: CASSEDRGVGGYTF. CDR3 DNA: TGTGCCAGCAGCGAGGACAGGGGCGTCGGTGGCTACACCTTC.

The CDR3, as DNA: TGTGCCAGTAGTCTAATTCGCCAATTCTATGGCTACACCTTC. Translating gives CASSLIRQFYGYTF. The rearrangement links TRBV19 to TRBJ1-2; D remains unclear. The germline gives CDR1 LNHDA, CDR2 SQIVND (reference sequence). Between the trimmed V and J ends, which lost 5 bases and 4 bases, there was a span of 14 bases. This CDR3 has 14 amino acids.

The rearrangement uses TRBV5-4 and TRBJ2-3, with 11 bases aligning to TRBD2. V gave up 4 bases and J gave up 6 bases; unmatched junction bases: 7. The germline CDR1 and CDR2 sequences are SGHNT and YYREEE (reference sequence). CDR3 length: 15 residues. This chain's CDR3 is CASSGTSGAPDTQYF. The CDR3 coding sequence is TGTGCCAGCAGCGGGACTAGCGGTGCCCCCGATACGCAGTATTTT. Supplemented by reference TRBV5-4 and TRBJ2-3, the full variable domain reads ETGVTQSPTHLIKTRGQQVTLRCSSQSGHNTVSWYQQALGQGPQFIFQYYREEENGRGNFPPRFSGLQFPNYSSELNVNALELDDSALYLCASSGTSGAPDTQYFGPGTRLTVL.

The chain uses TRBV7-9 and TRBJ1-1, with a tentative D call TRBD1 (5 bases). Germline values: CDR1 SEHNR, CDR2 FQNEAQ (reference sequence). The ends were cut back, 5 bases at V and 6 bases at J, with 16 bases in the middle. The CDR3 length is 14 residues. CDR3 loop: CASSARGFGAEAFF. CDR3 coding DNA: TGTGCCAGCAGCGCCCGGGGGTTTGGGGCTGAAGCTTTCTTT.

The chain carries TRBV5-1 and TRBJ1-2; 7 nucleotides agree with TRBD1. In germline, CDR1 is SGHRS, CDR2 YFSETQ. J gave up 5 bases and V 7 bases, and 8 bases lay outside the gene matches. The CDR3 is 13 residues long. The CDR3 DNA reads TGCGCCAGCTCACGAGACAGGGAGTATGGCTACACCTTC. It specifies CASSRDREYGYTF. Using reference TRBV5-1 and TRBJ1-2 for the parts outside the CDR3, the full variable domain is KAGVTQTPRYLIKTRGQQVTLSCSPISGHRSVSWYQQTPGQGLQFLFEYFSETQRNKGNFPGRFSGRQFSNSRSEMNVSTLELGDSALYLCASSRDREYGYTFGSGTRLTVV.

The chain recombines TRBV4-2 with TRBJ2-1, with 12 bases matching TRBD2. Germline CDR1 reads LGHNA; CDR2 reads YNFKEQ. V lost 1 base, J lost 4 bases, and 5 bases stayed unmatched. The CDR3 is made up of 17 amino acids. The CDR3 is CASSQATSGGSYNEQFF. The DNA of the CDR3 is TGTGCCAGCAGCCAAGCGACTAGCGGGGGCTCATACAATGAGCAGTTCTTC.

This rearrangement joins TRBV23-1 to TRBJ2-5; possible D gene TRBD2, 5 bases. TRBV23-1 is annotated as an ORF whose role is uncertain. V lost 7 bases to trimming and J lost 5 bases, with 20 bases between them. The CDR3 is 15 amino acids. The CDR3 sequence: CASTIDWLRRETQYF. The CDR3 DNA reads TGCGCCAGCACTATCGACTGGCTGAGGAGGGAGACCCAGTACTTC.

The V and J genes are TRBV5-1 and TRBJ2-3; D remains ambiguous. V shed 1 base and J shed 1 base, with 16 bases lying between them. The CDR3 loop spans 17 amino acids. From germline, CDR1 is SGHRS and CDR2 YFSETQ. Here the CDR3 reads CASSLFGTVYRTDTQYF. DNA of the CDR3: TGCGCCAGCAGCTTGTTCGGAACAGTCTACCGCACAGATACGCAGTATTTT.

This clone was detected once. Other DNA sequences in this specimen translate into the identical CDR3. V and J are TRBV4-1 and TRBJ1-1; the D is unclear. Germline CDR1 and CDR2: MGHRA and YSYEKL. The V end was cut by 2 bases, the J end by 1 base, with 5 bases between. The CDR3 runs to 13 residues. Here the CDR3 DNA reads TGCGCCAGCAGCCAACGCGAGAACACTGAAGCTTTCTTT. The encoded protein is CASSQRENTEAFF.

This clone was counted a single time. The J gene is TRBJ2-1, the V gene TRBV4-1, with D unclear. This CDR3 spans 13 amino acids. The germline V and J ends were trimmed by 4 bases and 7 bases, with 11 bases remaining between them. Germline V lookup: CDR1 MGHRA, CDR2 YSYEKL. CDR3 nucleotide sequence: TGCGCCAGCAGCCCCTTTGGAGTAAATGAGCAGTTCTTC. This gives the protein CASSPFGVNEQFF.